This T cell receptor (beta chain) was sequenced in a study of blood T cell repertoires in COVID-19. Study summary: Recovery meant two consecutive negative NP/OP PCR tests, professional clearance, or resolved symptoms.

The repertoire was sequenced with immunoSEQ multiplex PCR; TCRdb's copy has only in-frame clones and lacks some. The table lists over 250,000 clones, around 89% of them singletons. Sequenced input: PBMCs or T cells enriched from blood (not recorded which). This TCR was recovered from a woman aged 60-75 years in a cohort exposed to, infected with or recovered from COVID-19 (not recorded which).

The CDR3 loop reads CASSLERLSPYNEQFF. The CDR3 DNA is TGTGCCAGCAGCTTAGAGCGCCTTTCCCCATACAATGAGCAGTTCTTC. This chain joins TRBV7-2 and TRBJ2-1; D remains unclear. Germline assignment: CDR1 SGHTA and CDR2 FQGNSA. Trimming took 1 base from V and 4 from J, leaving 14 bases between them. The CDR3 contains 16 residues.